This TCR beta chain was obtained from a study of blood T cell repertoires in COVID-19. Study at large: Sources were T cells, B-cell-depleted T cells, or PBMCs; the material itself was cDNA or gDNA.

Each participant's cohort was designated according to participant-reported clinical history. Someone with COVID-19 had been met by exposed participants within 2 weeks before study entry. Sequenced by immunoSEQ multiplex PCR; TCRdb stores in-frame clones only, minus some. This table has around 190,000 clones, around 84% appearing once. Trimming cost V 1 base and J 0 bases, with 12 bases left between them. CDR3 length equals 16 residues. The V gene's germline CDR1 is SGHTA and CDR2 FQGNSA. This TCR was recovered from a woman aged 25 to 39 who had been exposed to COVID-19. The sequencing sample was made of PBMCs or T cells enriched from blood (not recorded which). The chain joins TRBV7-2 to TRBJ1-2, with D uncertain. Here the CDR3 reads CASSLDLAVANYGYTF. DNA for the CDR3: TGTGCCAGCAGCTTAGACTTGGCGGTAGCTAACTATGGCTACACCTTC.